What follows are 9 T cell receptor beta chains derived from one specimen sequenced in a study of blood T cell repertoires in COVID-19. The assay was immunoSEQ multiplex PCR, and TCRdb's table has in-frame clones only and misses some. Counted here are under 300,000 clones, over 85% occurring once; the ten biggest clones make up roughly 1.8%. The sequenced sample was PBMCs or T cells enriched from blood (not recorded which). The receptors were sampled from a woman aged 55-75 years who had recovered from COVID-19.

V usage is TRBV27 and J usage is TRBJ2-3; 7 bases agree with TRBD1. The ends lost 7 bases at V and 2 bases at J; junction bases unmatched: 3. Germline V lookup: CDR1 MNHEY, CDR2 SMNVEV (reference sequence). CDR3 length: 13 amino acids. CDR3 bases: TGTGCCAGCACGACAGGGTACACAGATACGCAGTATTTT. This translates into CASTTGYTDTQYF.

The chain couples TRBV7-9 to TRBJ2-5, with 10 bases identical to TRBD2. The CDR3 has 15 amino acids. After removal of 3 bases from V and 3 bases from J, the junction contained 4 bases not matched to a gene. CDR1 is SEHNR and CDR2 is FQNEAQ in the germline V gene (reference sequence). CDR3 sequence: CASSFHLAGEETQYF. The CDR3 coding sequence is TGTGCCAGCAGCTTTCACCTAGCGGGAGAAGAGACCCAGTACTTC.

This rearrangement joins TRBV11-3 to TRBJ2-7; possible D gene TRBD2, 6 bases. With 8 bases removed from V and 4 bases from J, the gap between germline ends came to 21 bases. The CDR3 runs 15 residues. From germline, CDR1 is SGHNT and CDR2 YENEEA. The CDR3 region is CASQLNPNGGYEQYF. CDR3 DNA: TGTGCCAGCCAATTAAACCCCAACGGGGGATACGAGCAGTACTTC.

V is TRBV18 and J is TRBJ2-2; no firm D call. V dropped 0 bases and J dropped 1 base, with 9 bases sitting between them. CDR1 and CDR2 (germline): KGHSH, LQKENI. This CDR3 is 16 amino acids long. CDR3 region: CASSPPNRENTGELFF. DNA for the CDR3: TGTGCCAGCTCACCACCGAACAGAGAGAACACCGGGGAGCTGTTTTTT.

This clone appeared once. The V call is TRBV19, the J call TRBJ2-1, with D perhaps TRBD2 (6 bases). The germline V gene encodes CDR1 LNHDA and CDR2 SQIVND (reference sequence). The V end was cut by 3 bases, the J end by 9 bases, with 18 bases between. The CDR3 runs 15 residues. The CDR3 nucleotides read TGTGCCAGTAGTATTCGGGGCGGGGATTTCGGTGAGCAGTTCTTC. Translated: CASSIRGGDFGEQFF.

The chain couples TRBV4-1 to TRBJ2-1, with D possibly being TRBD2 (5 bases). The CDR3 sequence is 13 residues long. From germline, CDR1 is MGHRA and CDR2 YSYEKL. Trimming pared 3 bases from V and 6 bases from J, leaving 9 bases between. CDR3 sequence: CASSQVLVNEQFF. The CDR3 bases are TGCGCCAGCAGCCAGGTACTAGTCAATGAGCAGTTCTTC.

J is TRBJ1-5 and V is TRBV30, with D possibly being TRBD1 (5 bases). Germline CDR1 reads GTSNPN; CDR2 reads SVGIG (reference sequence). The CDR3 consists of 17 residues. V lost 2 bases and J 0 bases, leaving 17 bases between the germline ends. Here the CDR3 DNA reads TGTGCCTGGAGTACCGCAGGGTTGGGCTATAGCAATCAGCCCCAGCATTTT. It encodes CAWSTAGLGYSNQPQHF.

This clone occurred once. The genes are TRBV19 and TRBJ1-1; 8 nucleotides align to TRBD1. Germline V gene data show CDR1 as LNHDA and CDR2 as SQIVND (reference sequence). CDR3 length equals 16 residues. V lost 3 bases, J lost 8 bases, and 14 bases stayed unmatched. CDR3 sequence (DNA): TGTGCCAGTAGTATTTTAGCAGCAGGGGGCGCGGCCGAAGCTTTCTTT. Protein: CASSILAAGGAAEAFF.

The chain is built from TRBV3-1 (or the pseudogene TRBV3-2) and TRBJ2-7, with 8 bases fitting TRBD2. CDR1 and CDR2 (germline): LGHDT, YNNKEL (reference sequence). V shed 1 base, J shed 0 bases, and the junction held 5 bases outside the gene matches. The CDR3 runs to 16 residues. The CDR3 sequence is CASSQARGGSSYEQYF. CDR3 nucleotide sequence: TGTGCCAGCAGCCAAGCACGCGGGGGGAGCTCCTACGAGCAGTACTTC.